These 17 T cell receptor beta chains were all obtained from the same sample, sequenced in a study of OX40 agonist ivuxolimab in advanced cancers. Only in-frame clones appear in the TCRdb table, and some are missing; sequencing was by immunoSEQ multiplex PCR. The table includes 45,000 to 50,000 clones, around 90% detected once. This specimen was CD4+ or CD8+ T cells sorted from blood, taken in a trial of the OX40 agonist ivuxolimab. All receptors come from an adult with an advanced solid tumor such as melanoma, head and neck, liver or kidney cancer.

This clone is labeled medium-sized. The chain recombines TRBV10-3 with TRBJ1-2, with D unresolved. Germline assignment: CDR1 ENHRY and CDR2 SYGVKD. This CDR3 spans 12 amino acids. The germline V and J ends were trimmed by 4 bases and 8 bases, with 11 bases remaining between them. The CDR3: CAISVDEAGYTF. The CDR3 region has the DNA TGTGCCATCAGTGTCGATGAAGCCGGCTACACCTTC.

The J gene is TRBJ2-7, the V gene TRBV4-2; unclear D gene. This CDR3 is 15 amino acids long. Germline loops: CDR1 LGHNA, CDR2 YNFKEQ. The V and J ends lost 3 bases and 2 bases respectively, with 14 bases between them. CDR3 DNA sequence: TGTGCCAGCAGCCATTCGTCGGATTGGACCTACGAGCAGTACTTC. It is translated as CASSHSSDWTYEQYF.

The gene calls are TRBV7-6 and TRBJ1-3; D perhaps matches TRBD1 (6 bases). Trimming removed 5 bases at V and 4 bases at J, with 15 bases between. The CDR3 consists of 15 residues. CDR1 and CDR2 from the germline V gene are SGHVS and FNYEAQ. This chain's CDR3 is CASSQGREGGNTIYF. CDR3 DNA: TGTGCCAGCAGCCAGGGGAGGGAAGGAGGAAACACCATATATTTT.

The chain joins TRBV27 to TRBJ2-1; TRBD2 agrees at 10 bases. Germline loops: CDR1 MNHEY, CDR2 SMNVEV (reference sequence). The CDR3 length is 14 residues. V was pared by 7 bases and J by 9 bases, with 9 bases of the junction left unmatched. Written as DNA, the CDR3 is TGTGCCAGCACTCAAGCGGGGGGGCCCGTTGAGCAGTTCTTC. Amino acids: CASTQAGGPVEQFF.

The gene calls are TRBV6-5 and TRBJ2-1; 7 positions agree with TRBD1. The ends lost 5 bases at V and 6 bases at J; junction bases unmatched: 4. The CDR3 spans 13 residues. Germline values: CDR1 MNHEY, CDR2 SVGAGI. The CDR3 DNA follows: TGTGCCAGCAGTCCTTGGACAGGCAATGAGCAGTTCTTC. It yields the protein CASSPWTGNEQFF.

The chain joins TRBV27 to TRBJ1-6; unclear D gene. Germline assignment: CDR1 MNHEY and CDR2 SMNVEV (reference sequence). The V end was cut by 10 bases, the J end by 0 bases, with 10 bases between. The CDR3 is made up of 14 amino acids. CDR3 region: CAIRDSSYNSPLHF. The CDR3 nucleotides are TGTGCCATAAGGGATAGCTCCTATAATTCACCCCTCCACTTT.

The rearrangement links TRBV4-1 to TRBJ2-7; perhaps TRBD2 as D (5 bases). Germline assignment: CDR1 MGHRA and CDR2 YSYEKL. This CDR3 region has 14 residues. The V end lost 1 base, the J end lost 4 bases, and 11 bases lay between the germline ends. The CDR3 protein is CASSQVTGGYEQYV. The CDR3 DNA reads as TGCGCCAGCAGCCAAGTAACTGGAGGTTACGAGCAGTACGTC.

This clone was seen just once. This chain joins TRBV27 and TRBJ1-5; D unclear. This CDR3 spans 15 amino acids. Trimming cost V 6 bases and J 3 bases, with 15 bases left between them. CDR1 is MNHEY and CDR2 is SMNVEV in the germline V gene (reference sequence). CDR3 loop: CASRLSGVNNQPQHF. CDR3 DNA: TGTGCCAGCAGACTGTCAGGAGTTAACAATCAGCCCCAGCATTTT.

The rearrangement joins TRBV5-6 to TRBJ2-1, with D perhaps assigned TRBD1 or TRBD2 (5 bases each). This CDR3 has 16 residues. V was shortened by 3 bases and J by 4 bases, with 17 bases between the two germline ends. Germline lookup yields CDR1 SGHDT and CDR2 YYEEEE. The CDR3 nucleotides read TGTGCCAGCAGCTCGGGGCACCACTTTCCTTACAATGAGCAGTTCTTC. It encodes CASSSGHHFPYNEQFF.

The chain employs TRBV2 and TRBJ2-1; 9 bases are shared with TRBD1. Germline CDR1 SNHLY, CDR2 FYNNEI. This CDR3 has 16 amino acids. With V trimmed by 6 bases and J by 4 bases, 10 bases remained unmatched. The chain's CDR3 is CASSPGQGSGYNEQFF. CDR3 DNA: TGTGCCAGCAGCCCTGGACAGGGGAGTGGGTACAATGAGCAGTTCTTC.

V gene TRBV25-1 combines with J gene TRBJ2-1, with a tentative D call TRBD1 (6 bases). The CDR3 sequence is 15 residues long. The germline gives CDR1 MGHDK, CDR2 SYGVNS. V lost 4 bases to trimming and J lost 6 bases, with 16 bases between them. The CDR3 protein is CASSVGAPWVNEQFF. CDR3 sequence (DNA): TGTGCCAGCAGTGTGGGGGCCCCGTGGGTCAATGAGCAGTTCTTC.

The rearrangement joins TRBV7-2 to TRBJ1-2, with D unresolved. Germline V gene lookup returns CDR1 SGHTA and CDR2 FQGNSA. Deletions cut 6 bases from V and 1 base from J, with 18 bases between. This CDR3 contains 16 residues. As DNA, the CDR3 is TGTGCCAGCAGGAGACCTTGGGAGGCGAATAACTATGGCTACACCTTC. This sequence encodes CASRRPWEANNYGYTF.

The CDR3 spells CASSLVQDSVNNEQFF. The DNA of the CDR3 is TGTGCCAGCAGCTTAGTCCAGGACTCGGTCAACAATGAGCAGTTCTTC. The chain employs TRBV7-2 and TRBJ2-1; possibly TRBD2 for D (5 bases). The CDR3 has 16 residues. CDR1 and CDR2 (germline): SGHTA, FQGNSA. With 1 base removed from V and 5 bases from J, the gap between germline ends came to 15 bases.

The chain employs TRBV18 and TRBJ2-7, with 10 positions matching TRBD2. V shed 3 bases, J shed 5 bases, and the junction held 10 bases outside the gene matches. This CDR3 comprises 16 residues. Germline V CDR1 and CDR2: KGHSH, LQKENI. DNA of the CDR3: TGTGCCAGCTCACCTGGGCTAGCGGGAGACTTGCACGAGCAGTACTTC. It is translated as CASSPGLAGDLHEQYF. Variable domain in full (rest from reference TRBV18 and TRBJ2-7): NAGVMQNPRHLVRRRGQEARLRCSPMKGHSHVYWYRQLPEEGLKFMVYLQKENIIDESGMPKERFSAEFPKEGPSILRIQQVVRGDSAAYFCASSPGLAGDLHEQYFGPGTRLTVT.

This chain links TRBV5-4 with TRBJ2-7; 7 bases agree with TRBD2. After removal of 0 bases from V and 2 bases from J, the junction contained 5 bases not matched to a gene. The germline CDR1 and CDR2 sequences are SGHNT and YYREEE (reference sequence). This CDR3 is 15 amino acids long. The CDR3 reads CASSLESGRAYEQYF. The CDR3 DNA reads as TGTGCCAGCAGCTTGGAAAGTGGGAGGGCCTACGAGCAGTACTTC.

This clone was detected only once. The chain is built from TRBV7-2 and TRBJ1-3; maybe TRBD1 (5 bases). The CDR3 covers 15 residues. CDR1 and CDR2 (germline): SGHTA, FQGNSA. Trimming removed 5 bases at V and 2 bases at J, with 13 bases between. The CDR3: CASSHPGGAGNTIYF. The CDR3 DNA is TGTGCCAGCAGCCATCCTGGAGGGGCTGGAAACACCATATATTTT.

CDR3 nucleotide sequence: TGTGCCAGCAGCTTAGGGTTTGGCGGGGAGCTGTTTTTT. Its translation: CASSLGFGGELFF. J is TRBJ2-2 and V is TRBV5-6; D ambiguous. Germline CDR1 is SGHDT and CDR2 is YYEEEE. This CDR3 region has 13 residues. V lost 2 bases to trimming and J lost 7 bases, with 9 bases between them.